Following are 3 T cell receptor beta chains from one sample sequenced in a study of CDR3 diversity in severe acne. MiXCR, run by TCRdb on the PCR reads, gives a single entry per CDR3 protein. The repertoire holds tens of thousands of distinct CDR3 sequences, with approximately 51% as singletons. Sequenced sample: blood. These receptors all stem from a male donor in good health, without acne.

This clonotype was recorded many times. The chain has TRBV10-2 and TRBJ2-5; no reliable D call. Germline V gene sequence: CDR1 WSHSY, CDR2 SAAADI. This CDR3 comprises 12 residues. V lost 4 bases and J lost 5, with 8 bases in between. Written as DNA, the CDR3 is TGCGCCAGCAGTGCCAGTGCGGAGACCCAGTACTTC. Protein sequence: CASSASAETQYF.

This clonotype was detected a few times. The genes are TRBV7-9 and TRBJ2-5; no definite D call. V lost 5 bases and J 4 bases, leaving 14 bases between the germline ends. Looked up from germline, CDR1 is SEHNR and CDR2 is FQNEAQ (reference sequence). This CDR3 spans 14 amino acids. CDR3 DNA sequence: TGTGCCAGCAGCCAAGTCGCCCGGGTAGAGACCCAGTACTTC. Translating gives CASSQVARVETQYF.

This clonotype was seen only once. One junction end does not reproduce the germline sequence, and a read error may be involved. This chain joins TRBV10-3 and TRBJ2-7; no firm D call. The germline V gene has CDR1 ENHRY and CDR2 SYGVKD. This CDR3 contains 13 residues. The DNA for the CDR3 is TGTGCCAGCAGTAATCCTAGCTCCTACGAGCAGTACTTC. Its translation is CASSNPSSYEQYF.